This T cell receptor (beta chain) was captured in a study of a mutant IDH1 vaccine in newly diagnosed glioma. In the study overall: Treated patients were roughly 62% male, about 38% female, mean age around 40 years. Earlier treatment was radiotherapy, temozolomide, or both, with most getting both. Overall study results and limits: Variations in leading peripheral T cell clonotypes appeared to have no connection with pseudoprogression.

As to time point: baseline, week 1 (first vaccination visit). Regarding treatment: pre-vaccination baseline after standard-of-care therapy. The study enrolled donors with new WHO grade 3 or 4 IDH1-mutant, ATRX-lost astrocytomas. Points on this clone: The antigen remains undetermined.

Only in-frame clones appear in the TCRdb table, and some are missing; sequencing was by immunoSEQ multiplex PCR. The sample holds about 98,000 clones, over 85% seen once. This CDR3 has 14 amino acids. Germline values: CDR1 SGHVS, CDR2 FQNEAQ. The ends were cut back, 1 base at V and 0 bases at J, with 7 bases in the middle. The V and J genes are TRBV7-8 and TRBJ2-7; unclear D gene. This clonotype was sampled from a woman between 45 and 60 years old with glioma. The sample consisted of PBMCs, taken from a glioma patient treated with radiotherapy, temozolomide or both. CDR3 nucleotide sequence: TGTGCCAGCAGCTTAGAATGGAGCTCCTACGAGCAGTACTTC. It codes for CASSLEWSSYEQYF.